This T cell receptor (beta chain) was sequenced for a study of blood T cells in healthy people across ages. For the study at large: T cells yielded about one barcoded beta molecule per two cells through template switching. Regarding the study as a whole: Naive and antigen-experienced cells could not be conclusively compared, given unsorted PBMCs.

CDR3 size: 14 residues. Per germline, CDR1 DFQATT and CDR2 SNEGSKA (reference sequence). V was cut by 0 bases and J by 2 bases, with 11 bases left in between. This clonotype was observed at least ten times. What it recognizes is unknown. PCR was performed a second time for roughly 7 to 11 cycles using a sample-barcoded 5' primer and a J-beta primer mix. From the 5' RACE reads, TCRdb called clonotypes with MiXCR, one entry per CDR3 protein. This sample has fewer than 900,000 distinct CDR3 sequences; approximately 49% occur once, and the top ten carry about 32%. Staff drew roughly 10 milliliters of peripheral blood from each donor.

Sequencing used blood. The sequence was collected from a woman aged 55-69 years in good health. The rearrangement joins TRBV20-1 to TRBJ2-7; no clear D gene. The CDR3 nucleotides read TGCAGTGCTAGAGATAGGCCTGGACCCTACGAGCAGTACTTC. Translating gives CSARDRPGPYEQYF.